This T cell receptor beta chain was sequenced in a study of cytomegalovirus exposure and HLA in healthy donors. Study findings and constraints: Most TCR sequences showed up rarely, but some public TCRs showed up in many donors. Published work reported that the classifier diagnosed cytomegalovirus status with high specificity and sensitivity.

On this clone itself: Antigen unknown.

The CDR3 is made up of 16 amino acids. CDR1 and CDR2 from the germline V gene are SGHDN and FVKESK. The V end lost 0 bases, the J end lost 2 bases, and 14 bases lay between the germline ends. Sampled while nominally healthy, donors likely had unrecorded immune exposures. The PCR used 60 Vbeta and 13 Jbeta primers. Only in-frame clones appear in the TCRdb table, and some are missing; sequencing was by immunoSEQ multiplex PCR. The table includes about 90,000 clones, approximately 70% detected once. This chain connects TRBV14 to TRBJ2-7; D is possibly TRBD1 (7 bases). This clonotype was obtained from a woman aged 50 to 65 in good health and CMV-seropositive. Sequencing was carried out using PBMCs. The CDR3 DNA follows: TGTGCCAGCAGCCAAGATAGCCGCGGGACAGCCTACGAGCAGTACTTC. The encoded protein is CASSQDSRGTAYEQYF.